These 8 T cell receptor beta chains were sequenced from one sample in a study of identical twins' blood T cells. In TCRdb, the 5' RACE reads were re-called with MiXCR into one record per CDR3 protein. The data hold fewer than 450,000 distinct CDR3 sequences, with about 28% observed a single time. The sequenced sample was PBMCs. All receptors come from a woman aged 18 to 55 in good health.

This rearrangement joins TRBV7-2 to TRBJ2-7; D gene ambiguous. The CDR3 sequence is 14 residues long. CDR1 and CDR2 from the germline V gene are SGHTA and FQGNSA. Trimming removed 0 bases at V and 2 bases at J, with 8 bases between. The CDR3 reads CASSLAPDPYEQYF. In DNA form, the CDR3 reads TGTGCCAGCAGCTTAGCGCCCGACCCCTACGAGCAGTACTTC.

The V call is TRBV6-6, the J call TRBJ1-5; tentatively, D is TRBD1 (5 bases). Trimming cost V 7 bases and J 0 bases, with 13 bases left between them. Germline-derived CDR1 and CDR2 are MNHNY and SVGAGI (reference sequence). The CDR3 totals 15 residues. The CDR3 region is CASNTGPDSNQPQHF. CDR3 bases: TGTGCCAGCAATACAGGACCTGATAGCAATCAGCCCCAGCATTTT.

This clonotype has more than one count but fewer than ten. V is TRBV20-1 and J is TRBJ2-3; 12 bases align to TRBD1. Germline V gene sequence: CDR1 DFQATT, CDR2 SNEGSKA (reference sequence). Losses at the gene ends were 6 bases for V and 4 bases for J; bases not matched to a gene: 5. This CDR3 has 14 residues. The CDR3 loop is CSARDRGLADTQYF. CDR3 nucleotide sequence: TGCAGTGCCCGGGACAGGGGGCTGGCAGATACGCAGTATTTT.

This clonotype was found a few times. The CDR3 DNA reads TGCAGTGCTAGAATGGGGGGGACTGAAGCTTTCTTT. It yields the protein CSARMGGTEAFF. V is TRBV20-1 and J is TRBJ1-1; D is possibly TRBD1 (5 bases). The CDR3 is 12 amino acids. From germline, CDR1 is DFQATT and CDR2 SNEGSKA (reference sequence). V shed 2 bases and J shed 5 bases, with 9 bases lying between them.

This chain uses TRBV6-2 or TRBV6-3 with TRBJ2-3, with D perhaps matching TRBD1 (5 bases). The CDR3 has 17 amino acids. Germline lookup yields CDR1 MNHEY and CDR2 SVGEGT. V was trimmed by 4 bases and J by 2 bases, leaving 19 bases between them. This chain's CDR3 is CASSWTLTQSHTDTQYF. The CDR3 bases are TGTGCCAGCAGTTGGACATTGACTCAATCCCACACAGATACGCAGTATTTT.

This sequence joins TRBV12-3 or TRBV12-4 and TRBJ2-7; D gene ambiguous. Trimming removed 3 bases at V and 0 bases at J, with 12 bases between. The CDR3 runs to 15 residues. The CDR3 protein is CASSFKQSSSYEQYF. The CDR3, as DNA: TGTGCCAGCAGTTTCAAGCAAAGCAGCTCCTACGAGCAGTACTTC.

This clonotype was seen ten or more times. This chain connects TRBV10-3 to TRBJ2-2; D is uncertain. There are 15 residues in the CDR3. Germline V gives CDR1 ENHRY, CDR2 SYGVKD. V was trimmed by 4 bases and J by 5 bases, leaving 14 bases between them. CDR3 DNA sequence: TGTGCCATCAGTGGAACTCTTGGAGAAACCGGGGAGCTGTTTTTT. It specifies CAISGTLGETGELFF.

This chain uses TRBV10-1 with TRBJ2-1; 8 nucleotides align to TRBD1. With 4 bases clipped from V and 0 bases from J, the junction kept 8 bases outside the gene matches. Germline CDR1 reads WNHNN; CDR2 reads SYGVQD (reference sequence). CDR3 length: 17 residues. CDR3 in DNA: TGCGCCAGCAGTGCTCAGGGGGCCCAAAGCTCCTACAATGAGCAGTTCTTC. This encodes CASSAQGAQSSYNEQFF.